The present TCR beta chain was sequenced within a study of HIV-infected patients and healthy controls. J gave up 1 base and V 4 bases, and 8 bases lay outside the gene matches. Germline lookup yields CDR1 MNHEY and CDR2 SMNVEV (reference sequence). The CDR3 runs to 16 residues. TCRdb re-derived calls from the 5' RACE reads in MiXCR, one entry per CDR3 protein. The top ten clones hold around 5.9% of a sample with 65,000 to 70,000 distinct CDR3 sequences, 16% of them seen once. The sequencing sample was made of CD4+ T cells from blood. The chain is built from TRBV27 and TRBJ2-5, with 8 bases aligning to TRBD2. This TCR was recovered from a human donor in good health. DNA for the CDR3: TGTGCCAGCAGTTGGGGCCGGACTAGCAGCCAAGAGACCCAGTACTTC. Protein sequence: CASSWGRTSSQETQYF.